These T cell receptor beta chains were read from a single sample in a study of memory CD8 T cells in hepatitis C reinfection. The protocol was immunoSEQ multiplex PCR, while the TCRdb copy is restricted to in-frame clones and leaves out a portion. The sample yields under 50,000 clones, roughly 90% seen once. The sample consisted of naive CD8+ T cells sorted from blood. These receptor sequences come from a man younger than 35 with hepatitis C virus infection. CDR3s include the opening cysteine and the closing phenylalanine or tryptophan. The D gene is left open where the match is weak. Size is stated for part of the rows, as once, few or many counts, or as a class when the clone is expanded.

DNA | CDR3 | J | size | V | D
TGTGCCAGCAGTCCCTTAGCGGAGGGCACAGATACGCAGTATTTT | CASSPLAEGTDTQYF | TRBJ2-3 | . | TRBV28 | .
TGTGCCTGGAGTGTCTCGGGGGAAAAACTGTTTTTT | CAWSVSGEKLFF | TRBJ1-4 | . | TRBV30 | .
TGTGCCAGCAGTTTTGGTGACAGGGGGATAGATACGCAGTATTTT | CASSFGDRGIDTQYF | TRBJ2-3 | once | TRBV28 | TRBD1
TGTGCCAGCAGCTTGGACCCAGGCACCGGGGAGCTGTTTTTT | CASSLDPGTGELFF | TRBJ2-2 | . | TRBV5-4 | .
TGTGCCAGCAGCCACGGGACTAGCGGGAGCAATGAGCAGTTCTTC | CASSHGTSGSNEQFF | TRBJ2-1 | . | TRBV11-2 | TRBD2
TGTGCCAGCAGCCCCGGGACAGTTGGCTACACCTTC | CASSPGTVGYTF | TRBJ1-2 | . | TRBV7-9 | TRBD1
TGTGCCAGCGAGTTTTTGCCCGGGACTAGATCCCTCCAGGGGAAGTTCTTC | CASEFLPGTRSLQGKFF | TRBJ2-1 | . | TRBV21-1 | .
TGTGCCAGCAGCTTGGGCCAGGGGGCAGAGACCCAGTACTTC | CASSLGQGAETQYF | TRBJ2-5 | . | TRBV5-5 | TRBD1
TGTGCCTCCGCCGCCGGGGGGGGACAGCCCCAGCATTTT | CASAAGGGQPQHF | TRBJ1-5 | once | TRBV7-6 | .
TGCAGTGCCCCCTTGGGGGGAGGCTACACCTTC | CSAPLGGGYTF | TRBJ1-2 | . | TRBV20-1 | .
TGTGCCAGCAGCTTGGTGCAGGAAGACACCGGGGAGCTGTTTTTT | CASSLVQEDTGELFF | TRBJ2-2 | . | TRBV5-5 | .
TGTGCCAGCAGTCAAGGGACTGTAAACACCGGGGAGCTGTTTTTT | CASSQGTVNTGELFF | TRBJ2-2 | . | TRBV6-5 | .
TGTGCCAGCAGCCCTGGTAGGGGACTAGCGGGAGGGCCCACCGGGGAGCTGTTTTTT | CASSPGRGLAGGPTGELFF | TRBJ2-2 | . | TRBV5-8 | TRBD2
TGTGCCAGCAGTATCCTTAGAGGCAATCAGCCCCAGCATTTT | CASSILRGNQPQHF | TRBJ1-5 | few | TRBV2 | .
TGTGCCAGCAGTGGGGAGGAAAGCTCCTACAATGAGCAGTTCTTC | CASSGEESSYNEQFF | TRBJ2-1 | . | TRBV2 | .
TGTGCCAGCAGCTTCATCACCGGGAGCAATCAGCCCCAGCATTTT | CASSFITGSNQPQHF | TRBJ1-5 | . | TRBV7-8 | .
TGTGCCAGCAGTTTATTCGGGGTAAACACCGGGGAGCTGTTCTTT | CASSLFGVNTGELFF | TRBJ2-2 | . | TRBV27 | .
TGTGCCACCAGCAGAGTTCCCTACAGGCAAACCAGTGAAAAACTGTTTTTT | CATSRVPYRQTSEKLFF | TRBJ1-4 | once | TRBV15 | .
TGTGCCAGCAGTCTCGGACAGGAGGGGGAGACCCAGTACTTC | CASSLGQEGETQYF | TRBJ2-5 | . | TRBV28 | .
TGTGCCAGCAGCTTGAGTTATAACGGAGACTACAATGAGCAGTTCTTC | CASSLSYNGDYNEQFF | TRBJ2-1 | . | TRBV5-5 | .
TGTGCCAGCAGCGTGACAGGGCTAAACACTGAAGCTTTCTTT | CASSVTGLNTEAFF | TRBJ1-1 | . | TRBV13 | TRBD1
TGTGCCAGCAGCTCCCCGGGACTACACCGAGAGACCCAGTACTTC | CASSSPGLHRETQYF | TRBJ2-5 | . | TRBV6-5 | TRBD2
TGTGCCAGCAGTTCGGACATTCGGAGCTCCTACGAGCAGTACTTC | CASSSDIRSSYEQYF | TRBJ2-7 | once | TRBV27 | .
TGTGCCAGCAGAAACCCGGGACAGCTTTACAATGAGCAGTTCTTC | CASRNPGQLYNEQFF | TRBJ2-1 | . | TRBV6-5 | TRBD1
TGTGCCAGCAGCTTGGGCGGCGGGACAGGGCCCCCTGAGACCCAGTACTTC | CASSLGGGTGPPETQYF | TRBJ2-5 | . | TRBV5-6 | TRBD1
TGCGCCAGCAGCCCAGGTAATTCCTACGAGCAGTACTTC | CASSPGNSYEQYF | TRBJ2-7 | . | TRBV4-1 | .
TGTGCCAGCAGCTTACTAGGGGGCGGAACAGATACGCAGTATTTT | CASSLLGGGTDTQYF | TRBJ2-3 | . | TRBV7-2 | TRBD1
TGTGCCAGCAGCCGAAGGGTAGCGGGGTCCTACGAGCAGTACTTC | CASSRRVAGSYEQYF | TRBJ2-7 | few | TRBV2 | TRBD2
TGCGCCAGTAGTATAGTATTGAACACTGAAGCTTTCTTT | CASSIVLNTEAFF | TRBJ1-1 | . | TRBV19 | .
TGTGCCAGCAGCTTAGTACAGGGGGCGGACATTCAGTACTTC | CASSLVQGADIQYF | TRBJ2-4 | . | TRBV7-9 | TRBD1
TGTGCCAGCAGCCTGCAGGGGGTCGAGACCCAGTACTTC | CASSLQGVETQYF | TRBJ2-5 | . | TRBV5-6 | TRBD1
TGTGCCAGCAGTATTATAGCGGGAAAGGGTGGTAATGAGCAGTTCTTC | CASSIIAGKGGNEQFF | TRBJ2-1 | once | TRBV27 | TRBD2
TGTGCCAGCAGCTTTACAGTCAATGAGCAGTTCTTC | CASSFTVNEQFF | TRBJ2-1 | . | TRBV11-2 | .
TGCGCCAGCAGCTTGGGGGAGAGGACTGAAGCTTTCTTT | CASSLGERTEAFF | TRBJ1-1 | . | TRBV5-1 | .
TGTGCCAGCAGCGTAGGAGCGGGAGGAGGGGACGAGCAGTACTTC | CASSVGAGGGDEQYF | TRBJ2-7 | . | TRBV9 | TRBD2
TGTGCCAGCAGCCCCCTCGGAGATACGCAGTATTTT | CASSPLGDTQYF | TRBJ2-3 | . | TRBV7-9 | .
TGCGCCAGCAGCCTAGGGACTAGCGGGCTTATCTCCTACGAGCAGTACTTC | CASSLGTSGLISYEQYF | TRBJ2-7 | . | TRBV5-1 | TRBD2
TGTGCCAGCAGCTATCGGACCTTAGGGGTCACAGATACGCAGTATTTT | CASSYRTLGVTDTQYF | TRBJ2-3 | . | TRBV7-9 | .
TGTGCCAGCAGCCCCTGGGGCAGGGAGGTCGGCAATGAGCAGTTCTTC | CASSPWGREVGNEQFF | TRBJ2-1 | . | TRBV5-6 | .
TGTGCCAGCAGCTTGCTCGGACAGAGCCCGGAGACCCAGTACTTC | CASSLLGQSPETQYF | TRBJ2-5 | . | TRBV5-4 | .
TGTGCCAGCCCGACAGCCGAATCCCCTGGGGCCAACGTCCTGACTTTC | CASPTAESPGANVLTF | TRBJ2-6 | . | TRBV28 | .
TGTGCCAGCAGGGATGACTCTTTTCTTGGAAGACTCTACAATGAGCAGTTCTTC | CASRDDSFLGRLYNEQFF | TRBJ2-1 | . | TRBV21-1 | .
TGCAGCGTGGGAGAACAGGGGCCCTATGGCTACACCTTC | CSVGEQGPYGYTF | TRBJ1-2 | . | TRBV29-1 | TRBD1
TGTGCCAGCAGCTTAACGGGGGTTTACAATGAGCAGTTCTTC | CASSLTGVYNEQFF | TRBJ2-1 | . | TRBV7-6 | .
TGTGCCAGCAGTCCCAGGATACTCCCAGATACGCAGTATTTT | CASSPRILPDTQYF | TRBJ2-3 | . | TRBV28 | .
TGTGCCAGTAGTATGGGGGGGTTCGCAGATACGCAGTATTTT | CASSMGGFADTQYF | TRBJ2-3 | . | TRBV19 | TRBD2
TGCGCCAGCAGCCAAGATTTTTACGGGGAGCTGTTTTTT | CASSQDFYGELFF | TRBJ2-2 | . | TRBV4-1 | .
TGTGCCAGCAGCGACGACATAGCGGGATTGCAGAATGAGCAGTTCTTC | CASSDDIAGLQNEQFF | TRBJ2-1 | . | TRBV7-9 | TRBD2
TGTGCCAGCAGTCCGGGACAGAACACCGGGGAGCTGTTTTTT | CASSPGQNTGELFF | TRBJ2-2 | . | TRBV27 | .
TGTGCCAGCAGCTTAGTACAGGGTTTTGAGCAGTTCTTC | CASSLVQGFEQFF | TRBJ2-1 | . | TRBV7-9 | .
TGTGCCAGCAGTTTAGGGCCTAGCGGGATTAGCACAGATACGCAGTATTTT | CASSLGPSGISTDTQYF | TRBJ2-3 | . | TRBV27 | TRBD2
TGTGCCAGCAGTCCCGGTGGGGGGATCGCCTACGAGCAGTACTTC | CASSPGGGIAYEQYF | TRBJ2-7 | . | TRBV27 | .
TGCAGCGTTGAAGACCCTACAGGGGGCTCCTACGAGCAGTACTTC | CSVEDPTGGSYEQYF | TRBJ2-7 | . | TRBV29-1 | TRBD1
TGCGCCAGCAGCTTGGGGCAGGGGATTTGGACCTACGAGCAGTACTTC | CASSLGQGIWTYEQYF | TRBJ2-7 | . | TRBV5-1 | .
TGCAGCGTTAAAAGGACTAGCGGGAGTCGGATAGATACGCAGTATTTT | CSVKRTSGSRIDTQYF | TRBJ2-3 | . | TRBV29-1 | TRBD2
TGCGCCAGCAGCCAAGATTGGGCCACGAATGAGCAGTTCTTC | CASSQDWATNEQFF | TRBJ2-1 | . | TRBV4-3 | .
TGTGCCAGCAGCTTAACGGGGGGACAAGAGACCCAGTACTTC | CASSLTGGQETQYF | TRBJ2-5 | . | TRBV7-9 | TRBD2
TGTGCCAGCAGTTCATCGGCTAGTCTTTACAATGAGCAGTTCTTC | CASSSSASLYNEQFF | TRBJ2-1 | . | TRBV27 | .
TGTGCCAGCAGTCCGGGACAGACGACGAATTCACCCCTCCACTTT | CASSPGQTTNSPLHF | TRBJ1-6 | once | TRBV6-1 | TRBD1